A selection of T cell receptor beta chains follows, all from one sample in a study of blood T cells in healthy people across ages. TCRdb redid the calling of the 5' RACE reads with MiXCR, one entry per CDR3 protein. The sample includes around 900,000 distinct CDR3 sequences, roughly 50% seen only once; the top ten take about 20%. Sequenced input: blood. The receptors were gathered from a woman aged 55-70 years in good health. Each CDR3 is given with its conserved first and last residue. A D gene is named only where the DNA matches it firmly. A row's size may be missing; if present it is once, few, many or a size class.

v_gene	d_gene	j_gene	abundance	CDR3nt	CDR3aa
TRBV3-1	TRBD1	TRBJ1-4	NA	TGTGCCAGCAGCCAAGAAGGAAAAGGACAGGTTGAAAAACTGTTTTTT	CASSQEGKGQVEKLFF
TRBV29-1	TRBD2	TRBJ2-1	NA	TGCAGCGTTGAAGGGAGCGGGAGGAACGAGCAGTTCTTC	CSVEGSGRNEQFF
TRBV12-3/TRBV12-4	NA	TRBJ2-1	NA	TGTGCCAGCAGTGGGCCCTACAATGAGCAGTTCTTC	CASSGPYNEQFF
TRBV5-1	TRBD2	TRBJ2-1	NA	TGCGCCAGCGGGCGGGAGTATATACACAATGAGCAGTTCTTC	CASGREYIHNEQFF
TRBV4-1	TRBD2	TRBJ2-7	few	TGCGCCAGCAGCCACACCGGGACTAGTCCCTACGAGCAGTACTTC	CASSHTGTSPYEQYF
TRBV5-5	TRBD2	TRBJ2-7	NA	TGTGCCAGCAGCTTTTTCCAGCGGGGGTACGAGCAGTACTTC	CASSFFQRGYEQYF
TRBV3-1	NA	TRBJ2-5	NA	TGTGCCAGCAGCCAGGGACACGGAGGGGAGACCCAGTACTTC	CASSQGHGGETQYF
TRBV6-6	TRBD2	TRBJ2-5	NA	TGTGCCAGCACCGAAGCGGGGACTACTCAATGGGAGCAGTACTTC	CASTEAGTTQWEQYF
TRBV5-4	TRBD2	TRBJ2-3	NA	TGTGCCAGCAGCGGGAAGCCGGGACTAGCGGGAGTGACGCAGTATTTT	CASSGKPGLAGVTQYF
TRBV20-1	TRBD1	TRBJ2-5	NA	TGCAGTGCTAGAATTAGACAGGGGCAAGAGACCCAGTACTTC	CSARIRQGQETQYF
TRBV6-5	TRBD1	TRBJ2-1	NA	TGTGCCAGCAGTTACCGTGGACAGGGCTACGATGAGCAGTTCTTC	CASSYRGQGYDEQFF
TRBV7-2	NA	TRBJ2-2	NA	TGTGCCAGCAGCTTAAGCTGGGCAGGGAACACCGGGGAGCTGTTTTTT	CASSLSWAGNTGELFF
TRBV11-2	NA	TRBJ1-2	NA	TGTGCCAGCAGCTTAGATCAGGGGCGGAATGGCTACACCTTC	CASSLDQGRNGYTF
TRBV5-1	TRBD1	TRBJ1-2	NA	TGCGCCAGCCTCCCGGGACAGACCTCTAACTATGGCTACACCTTC	CASLPGQTSNYGYTF
TRBV20-1	TRBD2	TRBJ2-7	NA	TGCAGTGCTAGCGGGTCACGGGGCGGGAGTCTCTACGAGCAGTACTTC	CSASGSRGGSLYEQYF
TRBV5-1	TRBD2	TRBJ2-1	NA	TGCGCCAGCAGCTTAACTAGCGGGAGCTGCAATGAGCAGTTCTTC	CASSLTSGSCNEQFF
TRBV20-1	NA	TRBJ2-5	many	TGCAGTGCTAGGGGGCTAACTAGTATCGAGACCCAGTACTTC	CSARGLTSIETQYF
TRBV6-5	NA	TRBJ1-2	few	TGTGCCAGCAGAACTCAGAACTATGGCTACACCTTC	CASRTQNYGYTF
TRBV5-5	NA	TRBJ2-7	few	TGTGCCAGCAGCTTGGATAGGGCCGGTGGCTACGAGCAGTACTTC	CASSLDRAGGYEQYF
TRBV29-1	TRBD2	TRBJ2-3	NA	TGCAGCGTTGTATATAGCGGGAGTCCGGCAGATACGCAGTATTTT	CSVVYSGSPADTQYF
TRBV6-5	NA	TRBJ2-3	few	TGTGCCAGCAGTTCCCGGACGTTCCCTGATACGCAGTATTTT	CASSSRTFPDTQYF
TRBV5-1	NA	TRBJ2-4	NA	TGCGCCAGCAGCCCTTATGGGGCCAAAAACATTCAGTACTTC	CASSPYGAKNIQYF
TRBV7-3	TRBD2	TRBJ2-3	NA	TGTGCCAGCAGCTTAATGACTAGCGGAGATACGCAGTATTTT	CASSLMTSGDTQYF
TRBV6-2/TRBV6-3	NA	TRBJ2-3	NA	TGTGCCAGCAGTTATCAGACTTTCACAGATACGCAGTATTTT	CASSYQTFTDTQYF
TRBV29-1	NA	TRBJ2-3	NA	TGCAGCGCCCTTACCCCAAGGCAGTATTTT	CSALTPRQYF
TRBV20-1	NA	TRBJ2-5	NA	TGCAGTGCTACGGAGGAGGGGTACCAAGAGACCCAGTACTTC	CSATEEGYQETQYF
TRBV6-6	NA	TRBJ2-2	NA	TGTGCCAGCAGCTTCGGAGTGATGGCCGGGGAGCTGTTTTTT	CASSFGVMAGELFF
TRBV6-2/TRBV6-3	NA	TRBJ1-4	NA	TGTGCCAGCAGAATCGACGGACGAAATGAAAAACTGTTTTTT	CASRIDGRNEKLFF
TRBV6-5	TRBD2	TRBJ2-3	NA	TGTGCCAGCAGTTATGCGGGAGCAACAGATACGCAGTATTTT	CASSYAGATDTQYF
TRBV5-6	NA	TRBJ2-5	NA	TGTGCCAGCAGCTTGGCGGTCACGAAAGAGACCCAGTACTTC	CASSLAVTKETQYF
TRBV6-2/TRBV6-3	TRBD1	TRBJ2-7	NA	TGTGCCAGCAGTGCCAAGTTTCTCACAGGGGGTAAGATGACCTACGAGCAGTACTTC	CASSAKFLTGGKMTYEQYF
TRBV6-2/TRBV6-3	NA	TRBJ2-3	once	TGTGCCAGCTATCTCCGGGCCACCGAAACTAGCACAGATACGCAGTATTTT	CASYLRATETSTDTQYF
TRBV4-1	TRBD2	TRBJ2-3	few	TGCGCCAGCAGCCAAGTCTCGGGGGGGAAAGATACGCAGTATTTT	CASSQVSGGKDTQYF
TRBV5-5	NA	TRBJ1-2	once	TGTGCCAGCAGCTTGTATGACGGAATTAACTATGGCTACACCTTC	CASSLYDGINYGYTF
TRBV7-9	TRBD2	TRBJ2-7	NA	TGTTCCAGCAGCTTCCCGACTAGCGGGAGTCCCTACGAGCAGTACTTC	CSSSFPTSGSPYEQYF
TRBV9	TRBD2	TRBJ2-6	few	TGTGCCAGCAGCGACCGGGAGGTTCTGTCTGGGGCCAACGTCCTGACTTTC	CASSDREVLSGANVLTF
TRBV6-6	NA	TRBJ1-2	NA	TGTGCCAGCAGTTACTCGACTATGAGGGGCGATGGCTACACCTTC	CASSYSTMRGDGYTF
TRBV13	NA	TRBJ2-3	NA	TGTGCCAGCAGCTTAGAGGGTAGCGGTCTTCCGCAGTATTTT	CASSLEGSGLPQYF
TRBV7-9	TRBD1	TRBJ2-7	NA	TGTGCCAGCAGCTTAAAATACAGGGGCTCCTACGAGCAGTACTTC	CASSLKYRGSYEQYF
TRBV4-2	NA	TRBJ2-5	NA	TGTGCCAGCAGCCAAGAGGGGAAAGGGGAACAAGAGACCCAGTACTTC	CASSQEGKGEQETQYF
TRBV7-3	NA	TRBJ2-2	NA	TGTGCCAGCAGCTTATCCCTCCTGGACAGCGCCGGGGAGCTGTTTTTT	CASSLSLLDSAGELFF
TRBV7-2	NA	TRBJ2-5	once	TGTGCCAGCAGCTCCATTGGGGATTGGGTCTACAATGAGCAGTACTTC	CASSSIGDWVYNEQYF
TRBV11-2	NA	TRBJ1-2	few	TGTGCCAGCAGCTTAGTGGACGGGATCTATGGCTACACCTTC	CASSLVDGIYGYTF
TRBV29-1	NA	TRBJ2-1	NA	TGCAGCGTTGCCCTGGCGGATGAGCAGTTCTTC	CSVALADEQFF
TRBV7-2	TRBD1	TRBJ2-3	few	TGTGCCAGCAGCCCTAGGGCCGCAGGGGGCGCAGATACGCAGTATTTT	CASSPRAAGGADTQYF
TRBV6-5	NA	TRBJ2-7	few	TGTGCCAGCAGAAAACGGGGCTACGAGCAGTACTTC	CASRKRGYEQYF